This T cell receptor (beta chain) comes out of a study of T cell changes during pregnancy in multiple sclerosis. The CDR3 has 11 residues. Germline V gene data show CDR1 as GTSNPN and CDR2 as SVGIG (reference sequence). Trimming at V came to 2 bases and at J to 7 bases, leaving 2 bases not matched to a gene. Measured with immunoSEQ multiplex PCR; TCRdb has only the in-frame clones, and not every one. This repertoire shows about 38,000 clones, 88% found once; its top ten account for 6% to 7.5%. V gene TRBV30 combines with J gene TRBJ2-7, with 7 bases lining up with TRBD2. The receptor was derived from a female donor with multiple sclerosis, enrolled in a pregnancy study. This sample comprised CD8+ T cells from peripheral blood mononuclear cells, obtained in the third trimester of pregnancy. The CDR3 loop is CAWSFGGEQYF. CDR3 bases: TGTGCCTGGAGTTTCGGGGGGGAGCAGTACTTC.